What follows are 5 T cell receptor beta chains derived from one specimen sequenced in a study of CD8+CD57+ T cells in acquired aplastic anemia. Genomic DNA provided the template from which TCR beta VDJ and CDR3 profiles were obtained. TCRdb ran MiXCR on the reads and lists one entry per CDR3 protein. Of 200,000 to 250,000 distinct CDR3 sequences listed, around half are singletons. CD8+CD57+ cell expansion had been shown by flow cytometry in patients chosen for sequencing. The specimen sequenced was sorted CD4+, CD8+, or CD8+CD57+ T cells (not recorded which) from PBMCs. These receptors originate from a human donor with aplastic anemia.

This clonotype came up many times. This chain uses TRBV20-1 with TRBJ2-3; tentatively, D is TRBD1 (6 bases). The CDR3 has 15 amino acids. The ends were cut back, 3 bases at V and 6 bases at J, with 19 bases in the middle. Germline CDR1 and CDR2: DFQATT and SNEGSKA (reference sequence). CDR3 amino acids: CSARATGSAIDTQYF. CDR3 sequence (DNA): TGCAGTGCTAGGGCAACAGGGAGCGCGATTGATACGCAGTATTTT.

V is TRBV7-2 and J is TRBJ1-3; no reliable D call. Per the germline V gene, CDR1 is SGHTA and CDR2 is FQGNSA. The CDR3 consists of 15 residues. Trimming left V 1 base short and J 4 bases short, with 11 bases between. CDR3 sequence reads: CASSLDAGPGNTIYF. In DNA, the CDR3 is TGTGCCAGCAGCTTAGACGCAGGACCGGGAAACACCATATATTTT.

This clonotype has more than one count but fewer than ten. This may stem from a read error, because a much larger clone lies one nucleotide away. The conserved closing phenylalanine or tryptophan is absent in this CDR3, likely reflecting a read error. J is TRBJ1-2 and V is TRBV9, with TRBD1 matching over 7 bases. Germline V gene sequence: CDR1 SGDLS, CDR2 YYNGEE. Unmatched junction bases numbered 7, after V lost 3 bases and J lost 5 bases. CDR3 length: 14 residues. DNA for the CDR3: TGTGCCAGCAGCGACCAGACAGGGTATTATGGCTACACCCTC. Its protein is CASSDQTGYYGYTL.

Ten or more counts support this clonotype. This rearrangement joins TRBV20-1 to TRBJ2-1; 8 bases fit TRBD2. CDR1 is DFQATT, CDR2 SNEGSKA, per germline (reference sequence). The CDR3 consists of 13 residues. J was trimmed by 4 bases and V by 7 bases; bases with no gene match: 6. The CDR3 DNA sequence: TGCAGTGTGTGGCTAGCGGGTTACAATGAGCAGTTCTTC. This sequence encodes CSVWLAGYNEQFF.

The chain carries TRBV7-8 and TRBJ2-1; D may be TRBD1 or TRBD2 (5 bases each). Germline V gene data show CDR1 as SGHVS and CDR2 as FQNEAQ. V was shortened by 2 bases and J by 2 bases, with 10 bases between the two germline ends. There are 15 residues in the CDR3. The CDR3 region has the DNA TGTGCCAGCAGCTTATCGGGGCAGCCCTACAATGAGCAGTTCTTC. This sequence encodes CASSLSGQPYNEQFF.